Shown below are 9 T cell receptor beta chains from a single sample sequenced in a study of tumor-infiltrating lymphocytes in primary liver carcinoma. Constant-region priming of 500 to 550 ng total RNA yielded TCR beta cDNA. Researchers made the TCR beta libraries by running three nested multiplex PCR rounds with slightly modified ARM-PCR. Each of the first two PCR rounds ran approximately 10 cycles with TRBV1-TRBV30 forward and C-beta reverse primers. Each CDR3 protein is one row after TCRdb ran MiXCR on the multiplex PCR reads. The sample has tens of thousands of distinct CDR3 sequences; 70% to 85% are singletons. Total RNA and DNA came together from around 20-30 mg of bulk tissue without cell sorting. The specimen was liver tumor tissue from sampling region 5. The subset was: tumor region T5, tumor centre. Receptor source: a middle-aged man with primary liver carcinoma and hepatitis B virus infection.

For this clonotype: A clone one base away is much larger, so this may be a read error. The chain uses TRBV28 and TRBJ1-3; a weak D match, TRBD1 (5 bases). The CDR3 has 16 residues. With 4 bases removed from V and 0 bases from J, the gap between germline ends came to 13 bases. The germline V gene has CDR1 MDHEN and CDR2 SYDVKM. This CDR3 reads CASSSAGAASGNTIYF. Written as DNA, the CDR3 is TGTGCCAGCAGTTCAGCCGGGGCAGCCTCTGGAAACACCATATATTTT. Supplemented by reference TRBV28 and TRBJ1-3, the full variable domain reads DVKVTQSSRYLVKRTGEKVFLECVQDMDHENMFWYRQDPGLGLRLIYFSYDVKMKEKGDIPEGYSVSREKKERFSLILESASTNQTSMYLCASSSAGAASGNTIYFGEGSWLTVV.

In its sample, this clonotype ranks as medium-sized (0.01 to 0.1%). J is TRBJ1-1 and V is TRBV5-4, with TRBD1 identical over 8 bases. V lost 2 bases, J lost 1 base, and 7 bases stayed unmatched. The CDR3 is 16 amino acids. In germline, CDR1 is SGHNT, CDR2 YYREEE (reference sequence). CDR3 protein: CASSFGSGTGNTEAFF. The CDR3 bases are TGTGCCAGCAGCTTTGGTTCCGGGACAGGGAACACTGAAGCTTTCTTT.

This clonotype was picked up one time. It is likely a read error, because the conserved phenylalanine at the end of the CDR3 is missing. The chain combines TRBV11-2 with TRBJ1-2; TRBD1 is a possible D gene (5 bases). Germline CDR1 reads SGHAT; CDR2 reads FQNNGV. CDR3 length: 13 residues. CDR3 DNA: TGTGCCAGCAGCATAGAGGGGAACTGTGGCTACACCTAC. Translating gives CASSIEGNCGYTY.

This clonotype was seen at least ten times. This rearrangement joins TRBV6-5 to TRBJ2-1, with D uncertain. Trimming shortened V by 2 bases and J by 3 bases, and 11 bases separated the two germline ends. Germline values: CDR1 MNHEY, CDR2 SVGAGI. The length of the CDR3 is 15 residues. Written as DNA, the CDR3 is TGTGCCAGCAGTTACACGCCAGGAGACTACAATGAGCAGTTCTTC. Translated: CASSYTPGDYNEQFF.

On this clonotype: The germline gene is not matched at one end of the junction; a read error may be the cause. The V call is TRBV11-2, the J call TRBJ2-3; TRBD1 matches 7 bases. CDR3 length: 14 residues. Germline V gene lookup returns CDR1 SGHAT and CDR2 FQNNGV. For the CDR3, the DNA is TGTGCCAGCAACCTTCGGGACAGCACAGATACGCACTATTTT. This sequence encodes CASNLRDSTDTHYF.

This clonotype was seen at least ten times. The chain employs TRBV5-6 and TRBJ2-5; TRBD1 agrees at 7 bases. J gave up 4 bases and V 4 bases, and 7 bases lay outside the gene matches. Germline CDR1 reads SGHDT; CDR2 reads YYEEEE. The CDR3 sequence is 14 residues long. The CDR3 DNA reads as TGTGCCAGCAGCAGACAGGGCGAGGGAGAGACCCAGTACTTC. It is translated as CASSRQGEGETQYF.

This clonotype was observed a few times. A much larger clone sits a single nucleotide away, making a read error possible. V usage is TRBV5-6 and J usage is TRBJ2-2; D unresolved. The CDR3 consists of 14 residues. The germline CDR1 and CDR2 sequences are SGHDT and YYEEEE. Here the CDR3 reads CASGFEGYTGELFF. CDR3 bases: TGTGCCAGCGGCTTCGAAGGGTACACCGGGGAGCTGTTTTTT.

This chain connects TRBV7-8 to TRBJ2-2; 10 nucleotides align to TRBD2. This CDR3 region has 17 residues. V dropped 7 bases and J dropped 1; count of bases not matched to a gene: 9. Germline V CDR1 and CDR2: SGHVS, FQNEAQ. CDR3 nucleotide sequence: TGTGCCAGCAACTTTGCCCGGACTAGCGGGAACACCGGGGAGCTGTTTTTT. Translating it yields CASNFARTSGNTGELFF.

The V call is TRBV12-3 or TRBV12-4, the J call TRBJ2-3; D possibly corresponds to TRBD1 (5 bases). Trimming left V 1 base short and J 5 bases short, with 10 bases between. The CDR3 covers 14 residues. CDR3 protein: CASSLGQDIDTQYF. The CDR3 DNA reads as TGTGCCAGCAGTTTAGGGCAGGACATAGATACGCAGTATTTT.